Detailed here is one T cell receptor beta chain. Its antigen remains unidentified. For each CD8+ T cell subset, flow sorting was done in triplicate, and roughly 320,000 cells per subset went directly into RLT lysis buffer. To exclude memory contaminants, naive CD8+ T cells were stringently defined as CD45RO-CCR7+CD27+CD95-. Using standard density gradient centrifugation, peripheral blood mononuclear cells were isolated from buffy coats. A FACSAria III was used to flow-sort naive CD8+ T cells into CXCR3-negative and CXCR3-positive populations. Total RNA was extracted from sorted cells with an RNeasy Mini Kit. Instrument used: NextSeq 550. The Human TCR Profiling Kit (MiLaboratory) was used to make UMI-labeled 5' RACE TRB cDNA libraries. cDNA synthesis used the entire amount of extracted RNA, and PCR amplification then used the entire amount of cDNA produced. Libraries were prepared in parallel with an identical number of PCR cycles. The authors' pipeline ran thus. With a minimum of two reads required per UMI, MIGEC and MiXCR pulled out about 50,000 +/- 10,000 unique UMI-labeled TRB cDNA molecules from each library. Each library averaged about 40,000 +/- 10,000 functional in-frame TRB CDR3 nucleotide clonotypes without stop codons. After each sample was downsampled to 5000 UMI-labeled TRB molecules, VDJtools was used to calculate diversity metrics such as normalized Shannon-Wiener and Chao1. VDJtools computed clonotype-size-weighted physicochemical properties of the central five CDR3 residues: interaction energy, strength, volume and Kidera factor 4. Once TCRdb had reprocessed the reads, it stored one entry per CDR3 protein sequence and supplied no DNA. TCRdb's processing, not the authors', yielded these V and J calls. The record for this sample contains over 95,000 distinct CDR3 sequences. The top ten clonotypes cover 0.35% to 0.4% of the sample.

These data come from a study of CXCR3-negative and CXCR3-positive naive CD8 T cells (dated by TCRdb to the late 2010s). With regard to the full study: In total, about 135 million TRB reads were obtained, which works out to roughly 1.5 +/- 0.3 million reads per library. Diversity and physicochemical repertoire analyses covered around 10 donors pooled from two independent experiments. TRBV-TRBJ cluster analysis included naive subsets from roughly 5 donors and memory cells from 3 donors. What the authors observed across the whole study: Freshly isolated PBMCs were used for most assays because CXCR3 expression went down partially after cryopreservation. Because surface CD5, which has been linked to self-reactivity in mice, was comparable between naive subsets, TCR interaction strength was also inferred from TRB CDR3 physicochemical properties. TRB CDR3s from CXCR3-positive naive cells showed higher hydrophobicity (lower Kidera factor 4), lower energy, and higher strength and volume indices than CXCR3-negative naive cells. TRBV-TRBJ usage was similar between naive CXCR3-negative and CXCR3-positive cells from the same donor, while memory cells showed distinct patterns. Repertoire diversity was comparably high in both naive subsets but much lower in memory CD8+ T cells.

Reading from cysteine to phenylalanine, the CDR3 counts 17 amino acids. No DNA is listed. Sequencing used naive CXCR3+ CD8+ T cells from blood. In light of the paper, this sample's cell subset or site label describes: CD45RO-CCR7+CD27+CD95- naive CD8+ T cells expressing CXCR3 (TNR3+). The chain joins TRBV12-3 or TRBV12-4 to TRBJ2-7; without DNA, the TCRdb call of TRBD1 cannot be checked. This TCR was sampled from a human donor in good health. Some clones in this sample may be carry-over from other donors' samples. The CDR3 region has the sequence CASSLEVIGRYSYEQYF.